This T cell receptor beta chain emerged from a study of graft-versus-host responses after intestinal transplantation. At the level of the study: Multivisceral, liver-intestinal, or isolated intestinal grafts went to recipients. General study points: With peak circulating GvH clone levels came an association with early post-transplant HvG declines. The presence of high graft-versus-host to host-versus-graft clonal ratios in allografts characterized patients with graft-donor T cell macrochimerism. There were GvH clones found in recipient marrow, and some of them appeared first in ileum or blood.

Sequencing was performed with immunoSEQ multiplex PCR; in TCRdb, only in-frame clones are kept and a portion is missing. Among roughly 90,000 clones, less than 90% were seen once, and the ten largest hold around 0.27%. As to this clone: Antigen unknown.

V shed 3 bases and J shed 4 bases, with 9 bases lying between them. Germline V gives CDR1 SGHTA, CDR2 FQGNSA. This CDR3 is built from 13 residues. The chain uses TRBV7-2 and TRBJ1-2; D gene uncertain. Sequenced material: unstimulated CD4+ T cells sorted from spleen or lymph node cells, taken before transplant. The source of this sequence is a human donor who was the organ donor for an intestinal transplant. The CDR3 DNA reads as TGTGCCAGCAGCTTCCAGATACGCTATGGCTACACCTTC. It encodes CASSFQIRYGYTF.